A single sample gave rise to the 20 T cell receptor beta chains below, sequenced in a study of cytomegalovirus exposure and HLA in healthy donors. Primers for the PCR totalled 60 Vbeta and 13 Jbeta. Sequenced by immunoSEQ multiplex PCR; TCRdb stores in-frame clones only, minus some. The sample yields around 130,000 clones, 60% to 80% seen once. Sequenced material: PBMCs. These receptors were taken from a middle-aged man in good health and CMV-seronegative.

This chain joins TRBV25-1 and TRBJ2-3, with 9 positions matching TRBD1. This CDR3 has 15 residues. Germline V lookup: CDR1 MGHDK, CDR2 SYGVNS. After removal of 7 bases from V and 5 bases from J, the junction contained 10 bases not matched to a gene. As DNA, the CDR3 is TGTGCCAGCACCAAGACAACAGGGGGCAAAGATACGCAGTATTTT. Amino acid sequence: CASTKTTGGKDTQYF.

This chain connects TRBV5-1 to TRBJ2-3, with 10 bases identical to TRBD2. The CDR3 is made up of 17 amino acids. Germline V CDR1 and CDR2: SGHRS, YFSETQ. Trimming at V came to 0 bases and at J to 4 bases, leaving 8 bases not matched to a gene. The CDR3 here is CASSLASLAGVADTQYF. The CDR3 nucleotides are TGCGCCAGCAGCTTGGCCTCGCTAGCGGGAGTAGCAGATACGCAGTATTTT.

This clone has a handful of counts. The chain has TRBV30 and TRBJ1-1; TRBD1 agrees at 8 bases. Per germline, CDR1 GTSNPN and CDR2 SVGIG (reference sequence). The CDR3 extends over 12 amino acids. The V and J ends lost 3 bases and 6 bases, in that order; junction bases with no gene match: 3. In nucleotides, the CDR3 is TGTGCCTGGAGCCGGACAGGGCCTGAAGCTTTCTTT. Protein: CAWSRTGPEAFF. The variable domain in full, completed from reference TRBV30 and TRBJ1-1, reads SQTIHQWPATLVQPVGSPLSLECTVEGTSNPNLYWYRQAAGRGLQLLFYSVGIGQISSEVPQNLSASRPQDRQFILSSKKLLLSDSGFYLCAWSRTGPEAFFGQGTRLTVV.

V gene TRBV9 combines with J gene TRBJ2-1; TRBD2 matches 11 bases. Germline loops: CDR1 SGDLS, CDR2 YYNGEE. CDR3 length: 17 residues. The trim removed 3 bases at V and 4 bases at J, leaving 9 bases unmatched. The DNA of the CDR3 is TGTGCCAGCAGCGAGGGATTTGGGACTAGCGGTTACAATGAGCAGTTCTTC. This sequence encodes CASSEGFGTSGYNEQFF.

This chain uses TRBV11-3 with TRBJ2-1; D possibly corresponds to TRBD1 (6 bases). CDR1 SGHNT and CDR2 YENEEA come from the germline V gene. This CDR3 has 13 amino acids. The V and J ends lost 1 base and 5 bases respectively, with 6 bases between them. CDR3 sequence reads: CASSLGTDNEQFF. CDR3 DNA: TGTGCCAGCAGCTTAGGGACAGACAATGAGCAGTTCTTC. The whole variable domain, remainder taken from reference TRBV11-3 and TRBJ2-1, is EAGVVQSPRYKIIEKKQPVAFWCNPISGHNTLYWYLQNLGQGPELLIRYENEEAVDDSQLPKDRFSAERLKGVDSTLKIQPAELGDSAVYLCASSLGTDNEQFFGPGTRLTVL.

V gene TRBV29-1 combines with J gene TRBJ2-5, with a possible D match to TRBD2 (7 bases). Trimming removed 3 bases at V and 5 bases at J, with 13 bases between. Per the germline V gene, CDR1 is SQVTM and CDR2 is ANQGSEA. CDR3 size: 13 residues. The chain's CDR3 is CSVDRGAGETQYF. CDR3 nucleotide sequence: TGCAGCGTTGATCGGGGGGCCGGGGAGACCCAGTACTTC.

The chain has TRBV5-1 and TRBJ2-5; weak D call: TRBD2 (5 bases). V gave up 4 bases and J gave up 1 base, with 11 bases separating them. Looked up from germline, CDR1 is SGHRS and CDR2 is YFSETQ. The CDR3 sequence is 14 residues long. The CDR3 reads CASSQSGPQETQYF. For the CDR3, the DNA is TGCGCCAGCAGCCAAAGCGGTCCCCAAGAGACCCAGTACTTC.

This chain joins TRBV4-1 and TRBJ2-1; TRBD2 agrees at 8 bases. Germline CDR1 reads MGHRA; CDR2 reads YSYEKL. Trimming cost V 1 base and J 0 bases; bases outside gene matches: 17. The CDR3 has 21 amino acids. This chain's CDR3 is CASSQGPLTSGRGSSYNEQFF. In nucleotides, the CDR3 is TGCGCCAGCAGCCAAGGCCCTTTAACTAGCGGCCGGGGGAGCTCCTACAATGAGCAGTTCTTC.

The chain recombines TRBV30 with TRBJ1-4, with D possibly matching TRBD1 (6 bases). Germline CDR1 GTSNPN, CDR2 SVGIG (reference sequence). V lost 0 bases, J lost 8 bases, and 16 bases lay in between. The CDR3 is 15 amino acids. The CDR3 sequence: CAWSVLGRGKEKLFF. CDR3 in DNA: TGTGCCTGGAGTGTACTCGGCAGGGGAAAGGAAAAACTGTTTTTT.

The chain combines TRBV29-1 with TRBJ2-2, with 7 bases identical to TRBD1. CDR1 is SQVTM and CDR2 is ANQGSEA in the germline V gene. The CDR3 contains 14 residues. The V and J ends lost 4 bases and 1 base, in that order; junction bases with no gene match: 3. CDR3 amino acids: CSVGTGLNTGELFF. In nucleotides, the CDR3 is TGCAGCGTTGGGACAGGACTGAACACCGGGGAGCTGTTTTTT.

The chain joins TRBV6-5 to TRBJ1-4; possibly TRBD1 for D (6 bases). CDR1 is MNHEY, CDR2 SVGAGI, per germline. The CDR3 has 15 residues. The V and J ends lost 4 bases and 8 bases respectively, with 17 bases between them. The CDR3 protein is CASSFTGTSGEKLFF. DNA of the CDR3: TGTGCCAGCAGTTTCACCGGGACATCTGGGGAAAAACTGTTTTTT.

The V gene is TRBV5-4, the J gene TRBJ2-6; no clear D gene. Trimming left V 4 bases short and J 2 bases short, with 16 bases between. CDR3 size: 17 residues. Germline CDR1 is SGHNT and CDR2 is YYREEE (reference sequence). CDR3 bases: TGTGCCAGCAGCCCCGACGCCTGGAGACCTGGGGCCAACGTCCTGACTTTC. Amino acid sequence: CASSPDAWRPGANVLTF.

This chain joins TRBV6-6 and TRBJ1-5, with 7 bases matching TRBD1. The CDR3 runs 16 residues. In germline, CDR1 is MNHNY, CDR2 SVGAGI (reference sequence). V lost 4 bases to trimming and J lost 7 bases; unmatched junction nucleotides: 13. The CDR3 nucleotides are TGTGCCAGCAGTTCCAAGGACAGGTTTGGCGGGCAGCCCCAGCATTTT. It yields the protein CASSSKDRFGGQPQHF.

The CDR3 nucleotides are TGTGCCAGCAGTGAACGAAGACTAGCGGGGTTGGCGATGGGGTCCTACGAGCAGTACTTC. Translated: CASSERRLAGLAMGSYEQYF. The chain is built from TRBV6-1 and TRBJ2-7, with TRBD2 matching 11 bases. Trimming at V came to 2 bases and at J to 1 base, leaving 16 bases not matched to a gene. Germline CDR1 MNHNS, CDR2 SASEGT. The CDR3 has 20 amino acids.

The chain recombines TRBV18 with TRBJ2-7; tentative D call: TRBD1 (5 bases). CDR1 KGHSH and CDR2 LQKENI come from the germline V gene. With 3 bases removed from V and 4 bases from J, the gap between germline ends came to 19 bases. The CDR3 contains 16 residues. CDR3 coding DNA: TGTGCCAGCTCACCCGCCCCGATAGTAAGGGGATACGAGCAGTACTTC. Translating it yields CASSPAPIVRGYEQYF.

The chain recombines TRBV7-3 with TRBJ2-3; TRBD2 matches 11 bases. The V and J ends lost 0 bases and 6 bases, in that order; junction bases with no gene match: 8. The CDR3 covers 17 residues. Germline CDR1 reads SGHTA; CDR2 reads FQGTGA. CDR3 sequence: CASSLTGLAGLPDTQYF. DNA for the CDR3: TGTGCCAGCAGCTTAACTGGACTAGCGGGCCTTCCGGATACGCAGTATTTT. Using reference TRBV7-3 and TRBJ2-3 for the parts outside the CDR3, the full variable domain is GAGVSQTPSNKVTEKGKYVELRCDPISGHTALYWYRQSLGQGPEFLIYFQGTGAADDSGLPNDRFFAVRPEGSVSTLKIQRTERGDSAVYLCASSLTGLAGLPDTQYFGPGTRLTVL.

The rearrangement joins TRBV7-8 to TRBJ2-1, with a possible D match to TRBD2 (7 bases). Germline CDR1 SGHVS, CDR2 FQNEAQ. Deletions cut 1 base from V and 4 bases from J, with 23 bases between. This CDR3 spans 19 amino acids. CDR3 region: CASSLGGGKGGSDYNEQFF. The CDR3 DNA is TGTGCCAGCAGCTTAGGTGGGGGGAAGGGGGGGAGTGATTACAATGAGCAGTTCTTC.

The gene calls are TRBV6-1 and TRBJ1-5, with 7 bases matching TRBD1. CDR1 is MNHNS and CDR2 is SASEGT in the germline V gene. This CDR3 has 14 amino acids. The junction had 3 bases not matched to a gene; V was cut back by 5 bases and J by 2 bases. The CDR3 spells CASSPQGGNQPQHF. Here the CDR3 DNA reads TGTGCCAGCAGTCCGCAGGGGGGCAATCAGCCCCAGCATTTT.

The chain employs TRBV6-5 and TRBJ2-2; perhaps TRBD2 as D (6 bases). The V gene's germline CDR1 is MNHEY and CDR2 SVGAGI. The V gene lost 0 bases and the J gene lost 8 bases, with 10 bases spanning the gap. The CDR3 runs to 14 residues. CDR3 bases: TGTGCCAGCAGTTACTCGTGGGGGGAAGGGGAGCTGTTTTTT. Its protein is CASSYSWGEGELFF.

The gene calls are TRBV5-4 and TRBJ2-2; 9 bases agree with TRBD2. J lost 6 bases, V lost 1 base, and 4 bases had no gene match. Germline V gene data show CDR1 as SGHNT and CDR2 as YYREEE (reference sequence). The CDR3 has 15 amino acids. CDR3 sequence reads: CASSLPSGTAGELFF. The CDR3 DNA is TGTGCCAGCAGCTTGCCTAGCGGGACGGCCGGGGAGCTGTTTTTT.